The rows below give T cell receptor beta chains drawn from one sample of a study of beta chain features in type 1 diabetes. Method: immunoSEQ multiplex PCR; TCRdb's copy keeps in-frame clones and lacks some. The data hold 150,000 to 200,000 clones, with approximately 7.8% observed a single time. Sequencing was performed on central memory CD4+ T cells from blood. These receptor sequences come from a woman aged 40 to 49 with type 1 diabetes. The CDR3 runs from the conserved cysteine through the conserved F or W. D genes are given only for firm matches. Clone size is shown for a subset of rows, as once, few, many or a class of expanded clone.

TRBV7-2	few	TRBJ2-2	NA	TGTGCCACGGGGGGCGATAGCACCGGGGAGCTGTTTTTT	CATGGDSTGELFF
TRBV6-6	NA	TRBJ1-4	NA	TGTGCCAGCAGCGGAGTGAGGGGGAATGAAAAACTGTTTTTT	CASSGVRGNEKLFF
TRBV29-1	few	TRBJ2-7	TRBD2	TGCAGCGTTGTCAAAGCGGGAGCGGGGGAGCAGTACTTC	CSVVKAGAGEQYF
TRBV9	NA	TRBJ1-4	NA	TGTGCCAGCAGCGTAGCTATCGGACTTAATGAAAAACTGTTTTTT	CASSVAIGLNEKLFF
TRBV11-3	NA	TRBJ1-1	NA	TGTGCCAGCAGCCAAGGGGAGAACACTGAAGCTTTCTTT	CASSQGENTEAFF
TRBV10-3	NA	TRBJ2-1	TRBD1	TGTGCCATCAGTGAGTCGACAGGGCCACCCAATGAGCAGTTCTTC	CAISESTGPPNEQFF
TRBV4-2	NA	TRBJ1-1	TRBD1	TGTGCCAGCAGCCACCGACAGGGAGAAGGGAACACTGAAGCTTTCTTT	CASSHRQGEGNTEAFF
TRBV7-3	few	TRBJ1-1	NA	TGTGCCAGCAGCTTACAACACAATCAGGGGAACACTGAAGCTTTCTTT	CASSLQHNQGNTEAFF
TRBV4-3	few	TRBJ1-5	NA	TGCGCCAGCAGCCAGCTCCCTCTAAGGACGGGGGGCAATCAGCCCCAGCATTTT	CASSQLPLRTGGNQPQHF
TRBV10-3	NA	TRBJ2-1	TRBD2	TGTGCCATCAATAGCGGGACCTACAATGAGCAGTTCTTC	CAINSGTYNEQFF
TRBV5-4	few	TRBJ2-7	NA	TGTGCCAGCAGCTTGGCCGCCGGGGTTCTCTCCTACGAGCAGTACTTC	CASSLAAGVLSYEQYF
TRBV6-5	NA	TRBJ1-2	NA	TGTGCCAGCAGAACCAACAGGGCCAACTATGGCTACACCTTC	CASRTNRANYGYTF
TRBV4-3	NA	TRBJ1-2	NA	TGCGCCAGCAGCCAAGATCGAACGAGGGCCCACTATGGCTACACCTTC	CASSQDRTRAHYGYTF
TRBV6-5	few	TRBJ1-2	TRBD1	TGTGCCAGCAGTTACTTTGGACAGGCCGTTAACTATGGCTACACCTTC	CASSYFGQAVNYGYTF
TRBV29-1	NA	TRBJ2-3	NA	TGCAGCGTTGGGGCCAGTCGCACAGATACGCAGTATTTT	CSVGASRTDTQYF
TRBV2	NA	TRBJ1-5	NA	TGTGCCAGCAGTAGACAGAATCAGCCCCAGCATTTT	CASSRQNQPQHF
TRBV7-2	NA	TRBJ1-3	NA	TGTGCCAGCAGGCCCAACTTGCCTGGAAACACCATATATTTT	CASRPNLPGNTIYF
TRBV7-2	NA	TRBJ2-7	NA	TGTGCCAGCAGACCCACAGGGAGCCTCAGATCCTACGAGCAGTACTTC	CASRPTGSLRSYEQYF
TRBV19	few	TRBJ1-2	NA	TGTGCCAGTAGTATGGAGGTGCGGGCAAGCTATGGCTACACCTTC	CASSMEVRASYGYTF
TRBV11-2	few	TRBJ2-5	NA	TGTGCCAGCAGGAACGGGGAGACCCAGTACTTC	CASRNGETQYF
TRBV10-3	few	TRBJ1-5	TRBD1	TGTGCCATCAGTGAGTCCTCAGGGGGGCGTGGGGGCAATCAGCCCCAGCATTTT	CAISESSGGRGGNQPQHF
TRBV6-1	NA	TRBJ1-2	TRBD1	TGTGCCAGCAGTGAGCAGGGGGCCTATGGCTACACCTTC	CASSEQGAYGYTF
TRBV6-4	few	TRBJ1-4	NA	TGTGCCAGCAGCGCGGAGTTTGGGAGCGAAAAACTGTTTTTT	CASSAEFGSEKLFF
TRBV18	few	TRBJ1-3	TRBD1	TGTGCCAGCTCAGCTGCAGGGGGCAATGGAAACACCATATATTTT	CASSAAGGNGNTIYF
TRBV18	NA	TRBJ1-1	NA	TGTGCCAGCTCACCTCCGGGGACCCCCGGGGGTGAAGCTTTCTTT	CASSPPGTPGGEAFF
TRBV6-5	NA	TRBJ1-1	NA	TGTGCCAGCAGTTACAGCCCCCAAGTCGGGAACACTGAAGCTTTCTTT	CASSYSPQVGNTEAFF
TRBV6-6	NA	TRBJ2-1	TRBD2	TGTGCCAGCAGTAGGACTAGCGGGGGATATTACAATGAGCAGTTCTTC	CASSRTSGGYYNEQFF
TRBV13	NA	TRBJ2-7	TRBD2	TGTGCCAGCAGTCCGACTAGCGGGGCCACCTACGAGCAGTACTTC	CASSPTSGATYEQYF
TRBV28	NA	TRBJ2-1	TRBD1	TGTGCCAGCAGTGGGACAGTTAGCAGATATGAGCAGTTCTTC	CASSGTVSRYEQFF